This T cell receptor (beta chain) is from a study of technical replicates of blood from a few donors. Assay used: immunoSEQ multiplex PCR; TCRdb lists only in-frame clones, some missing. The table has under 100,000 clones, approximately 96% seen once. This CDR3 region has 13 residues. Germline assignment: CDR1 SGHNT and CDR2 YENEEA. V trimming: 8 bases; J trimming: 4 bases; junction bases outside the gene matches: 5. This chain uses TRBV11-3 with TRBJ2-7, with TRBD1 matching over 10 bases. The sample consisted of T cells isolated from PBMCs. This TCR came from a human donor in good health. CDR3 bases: TGTGCCAGCGGTAGACAGGGGGCATACGAGCAGTACTTC. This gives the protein CASGRQGAYEQYF.